Below are 29 T cell receptor beta chains sequenced from a single sample in a study of neurological immune-mediated disorders. TCRdb re-derived calls from the 5' RACE reads in MiXCR, one entry per CDR3 protein. Altogether tens of thousands of distinct CDR3 sequences are present, 4% being singletons, with the ten largest covering about 2%. Sequenced: CD4+ T cells from blood. The origin of the receptors is a woman between 40 and 50 years old with multiple sclerosis.

This clonotype was detected ten times or more. The chain combines TRBV20-1 with TRBJ2-1, with TRBD1 identical over 10 bases. Per the germline V gene, CDR1 is DFQATT and CDR2 is SNEGSKA (reference sequence). This CDR3 region has 14 residues. Trimming at V came to 6 bases and at J to 5 bases, leaving 7 bases not matched to a gene. The DNA for the CDR3 is TGCAGTGCGCGAGACAGGGGGCTAAACAATGAGCAGTTCTTC. Translating gives CSARDRGLNNEQFF.

The table lists this clonotype with many counts. The CDR3 DNA sequence: TGTGCCAGCAGTAGTCCCGAGGGGACAGATACGCAGTATTTT. It yields the protein CASSSPEGTDTQYF. The rearrangement joins TRBV12-3 or TRBV12-4 to TRBJ2-3; D may match TRBD1 or TRBD2 (5 bases each). The CDR3 loop spans 14 amino acids. The ends were cut back, 5 bases at V and 3 bases at J, with 12 bases in the middle.

This clonotype came up many times. The rearrangement joins TRBV7-9 to TRBJ1-2; TRBD1 might be the D (6 bases). The length of the CDR3 is 14 residues. Germline values: CDR1 SEHNR, CDR2 FQNEAQ (reference sequence). The V gene lost 3 bases and the J gene lost 3 bases, with 11 bases spanning the gap. The CDR3 is CASSLEGVYYGYTF. As DNA, the CDR3 is TGTGCCAGCAGCTTGGAGGGGGTTTACTATGGCTACACCTTC.

This clonotype was counted at least ten times. V gene TRBV3-1 combines with J gene TRBJ1-1, with D maybe TRBD1 (5 bases). The CDR3 length is 13 residues. Germline V gene lookup returns CDR1 LGHDT and CDR2 YNNKEL (reference sequence). V was shortened by 4 bases and J by 4 bases, with 10 bases between the two germline ends. Here the CDR3 reads CASSPLQGTEAFF. DNA for the CDR3: TGTGCCAGCAGCCCCCTGCAGGGCACTGAAGCTTTCTTT.

This clonotype was found many times. This sequence joins TRBV3-1 and TRBJ2-6; TRBD1 matches at 8 bases. CDR3 length: 21 residues. Germline V gene sequence: CDR1 LGHDT, CDR2 YNNKEL (reference sequence). J lost 0 bases, V lost 1 base, and 14 bases had no gene match. CDR3 protein: CASSQVYRTGIVFSGANVLTF. In nucleotides, the CDR3 is TGTGCCAGCAGCCAAGTTTATAGGACAGGGATAGTTTTCTCTGGGGCCAACGTCCTGACTTTC.

This clonotype came up many times. The chain has TRBV7-9 and TRBJ2-3; D perhaps matches TRBD1 (5 bases). CDR1 and CDR2 (germline): SEHNR, FQNEAQ (reference sequence). V lost 5 bases to trimming and J lost 4 bases, with 16 bases between them. The CDR3 length is 15 residues. The CDR3 is CASSHTTGGADTQYF. DNA of the CDR3: TGTGCCAGCAGCCACACCACAGGCGGCGCAGATACGCAGTATTTT.

This clonotype has a count of ten or more. The chain recombines TRBV7-2 with TRBJ2-3, with no clear D. V lost 6 bases and J 2 bases, leaving 6 bases between the germline ends. CDR1 SGHTA and CDR2 FQGNSA come from the germline V gene. The CDR3 sequence is 12 residues long. Here the CDR3 reads CASRRTTDTQYF. As DNA, the CDR3 is TGTGCCAGCAGGCGAACCACAGATACGCAGTATTTT.

This clonotype occurred many times. This chain connects TRBV10-2 to TRBJ1-2, with 7 positions matching TRBD1. After removal of 8 bases from V and 7 bases from J, the junction contained 13 bases not matched to a gene. The CDR3 runs 14 residues. CDR1 and CDR2 from the germline V gene are WSHSY and SAAADI. The CDR3 DNA follows: TGCGCCAGCCGAACGGACAGGACTCTGGCTGGCTACACCTTC. This translates into CASRTDRTLAGYTF.

The sample holds a few counts of this clonotype. V and J are TRBV3-1 and TRBJ1-4; D perhaps matches TRBD1 (5 bases). Looked up from germline, CDR1 is LGHDT and CDR2 is YNNKEL (reference sequence). V was trimmed by 4 bases and J by 0 bases, leaving 15 bases between them. CDR3 size: 17 residues. This chain's CDR3 is CASSRDRRDATNEKLFF. CDR3 sequence (DNA): TGTGCCAGCAGCCGGGACCGCAGAGACGCAACTAATGAAAAACTGTTTTTT.

This clonotype was observed many times. This sequence joins TRBV29-1 and TRBJ2-2; D gene unclear. Germline CDR1 and CDR2: SQVTM and ANQGSEA. The CDR3 extends over 11 amino acids. Trimming left V 7 bases short and J 5 bases short, with 8 bases between. CDR3 in amino acids: CSARGTGELFF. In DNA form, the CDR3 reads TGCAGCGCCCGAGGAACCGGGGAGCTGTTTTTT.

There are many counts of this clonotype. The chain carries TRBV5-1 and TRBJ2-1; D unresolved. V was trimmed by 3 bases and J by 3 bases, leaving 7 bases between them. This CDR3 has 13 amino acids. The V gene's germline CDR1 is SGHRS and CDR2 YFSETQ. CDR3: CASSWYGYNEQFF. The CDR3 DNA reads TGCGCCAGCAGCTGGTACGGCTACAATGAGCAGTTCTTC.

This clonotype was observed many times. V and J are TRBV6-5 and TRBJ1-1; possibly TRBD1 for D (6 bases). The V gene lost 8 bases and the J gene lost 5 bases, with 21 bases spanning the gap. Germline CDR1 is MNHEY and CDR2 is SVGAGI. The CDR3 totals 15 residues. The CDR3: CASAAGVDLRTEAFF. The CDR3 DNA sequence: TGTGCCAGCGCCGCAGGGGTCGACCTAAGGACTGAAGCTTTCTTT.

V usage is TRBV7-6 and J usage is TRBJ2-3; D unclear. Trimming cost V 6 bases and J 2 bases, with 15 bases left between them. This CDR3 has 15 amino acids. Per germline, CDR1 SGHVS and CDR2 FNYEAQ. The CDR3 bases are TGTGCCAGCAGTTCCCGGACCCACTCCACAGATACGCAGTATTTT. This sequence encodes CASSSRTHSTDTQYF.

This clonotype showed up many times. The chain has TRBV20-1 and TRBJ2-1; 8 bases fit TRBD2. Trimming cost V 6 bases and J 2 bases; bases outside gene matches: 9. In germline, CDR1 is DFQATT, CDR2 SNEGSKA (reference sequence). The CDR3 is 15 amino acids. The CDR3, as DNA: TGCAGTGCCCCCAAGGGGCGGGGGGCCTACAATGAGCAGTTCTTC. It translates to CSAPKGRGAYNEQFF.

In its sample, this clonotype was seen many times. The J gene is TRBJ2-7, the V gene TRBV5-4; 8 bases agree with TRBD2. The V and J ends lost 2 bases and 6 bases, in that order; junction bases with no gene match: 10. Per the germline V gene, CDR1 is SGHNT and CDR2 is YYREEE (reference sequence). The CDR3 extends over 15 amino acids. As DNA, the CDR3 is TGTGCCAGCAGCTTCTTCAGCGGGGGTTCGGGCGAGCAGTACTTC. Protein sequence: CASSFFSGGSGEQYF.

Ten or more counts support this clonotype. The CDR3 nucleotides are TGTGCCAGCAGCCCCGACAGGTTCCAAGAGACCCAGTACTTC. Protein sequence: CASSPDRFQETQYF. This sequence joins TRBV5-6 and TRBJ2-5, with TRBD1 as a possible D gene (6 bases). The CDR3 runs 14 residues. The V and J ends lost 4 bases and 1 base respectively, with 11 bases between them. CDR1 and CDR2 (germline): SGHDT, YYEEEE.

This clonotype has at least ten counts. The chain joins TRBV11-2 to TRBJ2-7, with a weak D call TRBD2 (5 bases). This CDR3 spans 14 amino acids. The germline V gene has CDR1 SGHAT and CDR2 FQNNGV. Trimming took off 2 bases at V and 8 bases at J, with 16 bases between the two ends. The CDR3 sequence is CASSLTVGDRKQYF. CDR3 nucleotides: TGTGCCAGCAGCTTAACCGTGGGAGATCGGAAGCAGTACTTC.

The chain has TRBV19 and TRBJ2-7; 7 bases are a match to TRBD1. This CDR3 has 17 amino acids. CDR1 is LNHDA and CDR2 is SQIVND in the germline V gene (reference sequence). V lost 3 bases, J lost 4 bases, and 15 bases stayed unmatched. In DNA form, the CDR3 reads TGTGCCAGTAGTATTACGGCCGACAGGGATTGGGGATACGAGCAGTACTTC. This codes for CASSITADRDWGYEQYF. The full variable domain, with the rest looked up from reference TRBV19 and TRBJ2-7, is DGGITQSPKYLFRKEGQNVTLSCEQNLNHDAMYWYRQDPGQGLRLIYYSQIVNDFQKGDIAEGYSVSREKKESFPLTVTSAQKNPTAFYLCASSITADRDWGYEQYFGPGTRLTVT.

In its sample, this clonotype ranks as large. The gene calls are TRBV29-1 and TRBJ2-5; TRBD1 or TRBD2 may be the D gene (6 bases each). V dropped 7 bases and J dropped 5 bases, with 17 bases sitting between them. Germline-derived CDR1 and CDR2 are SQVTM and ANQGSEA. The CDR3 spans 13 residues. The CDR3 is CSASGLQGETQYF. CDR3 DNA: TGCAGCGCCTCGGGACTCCAGGGGGAGACCCAGTACTTC. The entire variable domain, with the rest obtained from reference TRBV29-1 and TRBJ2-5, is as follows: SAVISQKPSRDICQRGTSLTIQCQVDSQVTMMFWYRQQPGQSLTLIATANQGSEATYESGFVIDKFPISRPNLTFSTLTVSNMSPEDSSIYLCSASGLQGETQYFGPGTRLLVL.

The V gene is TRBV19, the J gene TRBJ2-2, with 9 bases aligning to TRBD1. V lost 4 bases to trimming and J lost 3 bases; unmatched junction nucleotides: 6. Germline CDR1 is LNHDA and CDR2 is SQIVND (reference sequence). This CDR3 is 16 amino acids long. Here the CDR3 reads CASSKQGALYTGELFF. As DNA, the CDR3 is TGTGCCAGTAGTAAACAGGGGGCCTTATACACCGGGGAGCTGTTTTTT.

To note about this clonotype: At one boundary the junction diverges from the germline segment, which might be a read error. The CDR3: CVSSRRDRVARGYTF. CDR3 in DNA: TGTGTCAGCAGTCGCCGGGACAGGGTAGCACGTGGCTACACCTTC. V and J are TRBV6-5 and TRBJ1-2; 9 bases align to TRBD1. Germline values: CDR1 MNHEY, CDR2 SVGAGI. The CDR3 consists of 15 residues.

The sample holds many counts of this clonotype. The chain has TRBV20-1 and TRBJ2-7; the D gene is possibly TRBD2 (5 bases). Per germline, CDR1 DFQATT and CDR2 SNEGSKA (reference sequence). The germline V and J ends were trimmed by 6 bases and 0 bases, with 9 bases remaining between them. The CDR3 totals 12 residues. The CDR3 loop is CSARESSYEQYF. CDR3 DNA: TGCAGTGCCCGGGAAAGCTCCTACGAGCAGTACTTC.

This clonotype came up many times. The V and J genes are TRBV12-3 or TRBV12-4 and TRBJ2-3; D unclear. This CDR3 has 15 amino acids. V lost 5 bases and J lost 1, with 13 bases in between. CDR3 sequence (DNA): TGTGCCAGCAGTGAAATGTGGAGCGGCACAGATACGCAGTATTTT. It yields the protein CASSEMWSGTDTQYF.

This clonotype was detected ten times or more. This chain uses TRBV6-9 with TRBJ1-1; a possible D gene is TRBD1 (5 bases). The CDR3 totals 17 residues. Trimming removed 0 bases at V and 4 bases at J, with 18 bases between. In germline, CDR1 is MNHGY, CDR2 SVAAGI. CDR3 loop: CASSYSSRAGRGTEAFF. DNA for the CDR3: TGTGCCAGCAGTTATTCGAGTAGGGCAGGGAGAGGCACTGAAGCTTTCTTT.

This clonotype was counted at least ten times. The chain employs TRBV5-1 and TRBJ2-2, with TRBD1 as a possible D gene (5 bases). The germline CDR1 and CDR2 sequences are SGHRS and YFSETQ. V gave up 1 base and J gave up 0 bases, with 13 bases separating them. The length of the CDR3 is 17 residues. The CDR3 region is CASSLRPQGSNTGELFF. CDR3 DNA sequence: TGCGCCAGCAGCTTGCGTCCGCAGGGTTCGAACACCGGGGAGCTGTTTTTT.

This clonotype has ten or more counts. The chain has TRBV4-1 and TRBJ2-1, with TRBD1 identical over 7 bases. Germline trimming cut 4 bases from V and 6 bases from J; bases unmatched to any gene: 12. Germline CDR1 is MGHRA and CDR2 is YSYEKL. This CDR3 contains 16 residues. The DNA for the CDR3 is TGCGCCAGCAGCCCGTTTGGAAACAGGGGTGGCAATGAGCAGTTCTTC. Its translation is CASSPFGNRGGNEQFF.

This clonotype was recorded at least ten times. The chain recombines TRBV5-5 with TRBJ2-3, with no clear D. V was cut by 6 bases and J by 2 bases, with 13 bases left in between. The CDR3 contains 14 residues. CDR1 and CDR2 from the germline V gene are SGHKS and YYEKEE (reference sequence). The CDR3 spells CASTMAAYTDTQYF. CDR3 coding DNA: TGTGCCAGCACAATGGCGGCATACACAGATACGCAGTATTTT.

The chain uses TRBV5-1 and TRBJ2-2, with 9 bases aligning to TRBD2. CDR1 and CDR2 (germline): SGHRS, YFSETQ. V lost 4 bases and J lost 6; bases outside the gene matches: 7. This CDR3 is 15 amino acids long. The CDR3 reads CASSLRGGKSGELFF. The CDR3 DNA is TGCGCCAGCAGCCTGCGGGGGGGCAAGTCCGGGGAGCTGTTTTTT.

This clonotype was seen at least ten times. The chain carries TRBV19 and TRBJ1-1; D perhaps matches TRBD1 (5 bases). CDR1 is LNHDA, CDR2 SQIVND, per germline (reference sequence). The CDR3 is made up of 14 amino acids. V lost 3 bases to trimming and J lost 4 bases, with 12 bases between them. CDR3 sequence: CASSMARGFTEAFF. The CDR3 bases are TGTGCCAGTAGTATGGCTCGGGGCTTCACTGAAGCTTTCTTT.